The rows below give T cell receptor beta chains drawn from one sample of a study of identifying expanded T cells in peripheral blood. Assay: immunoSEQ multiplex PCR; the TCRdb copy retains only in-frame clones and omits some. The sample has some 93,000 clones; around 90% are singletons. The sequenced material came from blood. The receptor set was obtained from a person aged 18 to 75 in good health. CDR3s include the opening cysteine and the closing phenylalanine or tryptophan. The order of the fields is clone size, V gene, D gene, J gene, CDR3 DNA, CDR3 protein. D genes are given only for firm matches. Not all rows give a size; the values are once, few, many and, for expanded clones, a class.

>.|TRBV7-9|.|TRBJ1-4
TGTGCCAGCAGTCGGGAGACAAATGAAAAACTGTTTTTT
CASSRETNEKLFF
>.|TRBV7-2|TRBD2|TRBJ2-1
TGTGCCAGCAGCCCTATTAATAGCGGGAGCTACAATGAGCAGTTCTTC
CASSPINSGSYNEQFF
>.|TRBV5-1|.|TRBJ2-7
TGCGCCAGCAGCTTGGCCCTCAATTACGAGCAGTACTTC
CASSLALNYEQYF
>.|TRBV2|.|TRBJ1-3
TGTGCCAGCAGCCAGGGGCACTCTGGAAACACCATATATTTT
CASSQGHSGNTIYF
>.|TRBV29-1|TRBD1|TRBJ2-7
TGCAGCGTAAGACAGGGTAGGAACGAGCAGTACTTC
CSVRQGRNEQYF
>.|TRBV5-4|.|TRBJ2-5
TGTGCCAGCAGCCCCGCTTCGGGTCAAGAGACCCAGTACTTC
CASSPASGQETQYF
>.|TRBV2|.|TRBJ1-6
TGTGCCAGCAGTGAAGGTTTTGGAGGGAGCTCCTATAATTCACCCCTCCACTTT
CASSEGFGGSSYNSPLHF
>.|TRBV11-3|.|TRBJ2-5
TGTGCCAGCAGCTTTCGGGAGACCCAGTACTTC
CASSFRETQYF
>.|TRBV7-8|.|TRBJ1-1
TGTGCCAGCAGCTTAGGACAGGTGAACACTGAAGCTTTCTTT
CASSLGQVNTEAFF
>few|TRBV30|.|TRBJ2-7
TGTGCCTGGGCGAGTGGGGGTTACGAGCAGTACTTC
CAWASGGYEQYF
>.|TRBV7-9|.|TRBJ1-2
TGTGCCAGCAGCTTAGGGGTTATAGGTGGTTCGGGCTACACCTTC
CASSLGVIGGSGYTF
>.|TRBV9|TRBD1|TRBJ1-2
TGTGCCAGCAGCGTAGGAATGGGACAGGCGGACTATGGCTACACCTTC
CASSVGMGQADYGYTF
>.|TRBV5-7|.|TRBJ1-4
TGTGCCAGCAGCCCCCCCTTCACTAATGAAAAACTGTTTTTT
CASSPPFTNEKLFF
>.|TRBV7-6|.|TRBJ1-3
TGTGCCAGCAGCTTAGTGGACGGATCCCGAAACACCATATATTTT
CASSLVDGSRNTIYF
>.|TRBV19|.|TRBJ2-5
TGTGCCAGTAGTACCACAGGGCGGGAGACCCAGTACTTC
CASSTTGRETQYF
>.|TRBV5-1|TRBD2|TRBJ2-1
TGCGCCAGCAGCTTGGGACTAGCGGGAGTTAATGAGCAGTTCTTC
CASSLGLAGVNEQFF
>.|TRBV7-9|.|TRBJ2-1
TGTGCCAGCAGTTCATCACGGCGTGAGCAGTTCTTC
CASSSSRREQFF
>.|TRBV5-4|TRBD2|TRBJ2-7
TGTGCCAGCAGCTTGGGGCTAGCGGGGAGCTACGAGCAGTACTTC
CASSLGLAGSYEQYF
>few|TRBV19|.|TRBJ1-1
TGTGCCAGTAGTGAGAAGGGCTTTGGCACTGAAGCTTTCTTT
CASSEKGFGTEAFF
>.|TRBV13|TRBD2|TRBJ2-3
TGTGCCAGCAGCACAGCCGGGACTAAACGGACAGATACGCAGTATTTT
CASSTAGTKRTDTQYF
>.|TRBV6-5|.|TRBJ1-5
TGTGCCAGCAGTTACGGTAGGGGCAATCAGCCCCAGCATTTT
CASSYGRGNQPQHF
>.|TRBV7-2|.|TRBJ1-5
TGTGCCAGCAGCTTAGGGACTCCTAATCAGCCCCAGCATTTT
CASSLGTPNQPQHF